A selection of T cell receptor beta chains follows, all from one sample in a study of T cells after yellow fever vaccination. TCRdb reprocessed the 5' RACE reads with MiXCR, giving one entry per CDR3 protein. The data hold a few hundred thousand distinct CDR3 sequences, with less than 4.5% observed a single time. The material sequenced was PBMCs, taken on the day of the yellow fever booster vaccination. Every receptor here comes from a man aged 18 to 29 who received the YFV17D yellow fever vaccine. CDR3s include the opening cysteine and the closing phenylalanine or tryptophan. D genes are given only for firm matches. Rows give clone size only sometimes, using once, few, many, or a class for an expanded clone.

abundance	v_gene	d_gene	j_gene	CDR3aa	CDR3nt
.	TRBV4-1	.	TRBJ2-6	CASSHQGGAIGANVLTF	TGCGCCAGCAGCCACCAAGGGGGGGCGATTGGGGCCAACGTCCTGACTTTC
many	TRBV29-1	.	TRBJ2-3	CSVTGQGPGTDTQYF	TGCAGCGTCACGGGGCAGGGGCCTGGCACAGATACGCAGTATTTT
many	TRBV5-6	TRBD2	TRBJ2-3	CASSRLGAGGGTDTQYF	TGTGCCAGCAGCCGCCTCGGAGCGGGGGGTGGCACAGATACGCAGTATTTT
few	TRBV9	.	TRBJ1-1	CASSAHLDETEAFF	TGTGCCAGCAGCGCCCACCTAGACGAGACTGAAGCTTTCTTT
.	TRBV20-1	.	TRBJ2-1	CSAREVSRGPVLCF	TGCAGTGCTAGAGAAGTCTCCCGGGGGCCTGTTTTGTGTTTC
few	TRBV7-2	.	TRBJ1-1	CASSLVSWPNTEAFF	TGTGCCAGCAGCTTAGTTTCGTGGCCGAACACTGAAGCTTTCTTT
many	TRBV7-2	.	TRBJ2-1	CASSYKSGFREQFF	TGTGCCAGCAGCTATAAATCCGGGTTCCGGGAGCAGTTCTTC
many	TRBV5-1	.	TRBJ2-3	CASSFPLVTDTQYF	TGCGCCAGCAGCTTCCCCCTCGTCACAGATACGCAGTATTTT
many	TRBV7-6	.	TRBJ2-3	CASGIWGDTQYF	TGTGCCAGCGGTATATGGGGAGATACGCAGTATTTT
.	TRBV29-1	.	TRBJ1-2	CSVAEFGYTF	TGCAGCGTCGCCGAGTTTGGCTACACCTTC
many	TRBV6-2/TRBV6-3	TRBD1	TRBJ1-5	CASSYSGQGVQHF	TGTGCCAGCAGTTACTCGGGACAGGGAGTTCAGCATTTT
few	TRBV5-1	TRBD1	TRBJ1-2	CASSWRGSVRGLNNYGYTF	TGCGCCAGCAGCTGGAGAGGTTCGGTCAGGGGGCTAAATAACTATGGCTACACCTTC
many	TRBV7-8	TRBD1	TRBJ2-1	CARKSGTGLYNEQFF	TGTGCCAGAAAAAGCGGGACAGGGCTCTACAATGAGCAGTTCTTC
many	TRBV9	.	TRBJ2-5	CASSVEGSGGVETQYF	TGTGCCAGCAGCGTAGAAGGGTCAGGGGGGGTAGAGACCCAGTACTTC
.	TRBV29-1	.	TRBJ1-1	CSVEAGPGFF	TGCAGCGTTGAGGCGGGCCCAGGTTTCTTT
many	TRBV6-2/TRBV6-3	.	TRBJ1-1	CASSWTSLGNTEAFF	TGTGCCAGCAGCTGGACTAGTTTGGGGAACACTGAAGCTTTCTTT
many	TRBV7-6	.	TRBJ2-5	CASSLMTTRETQYF	TGTGCCAGCAGCTTAATGACGACTCGGGAGACCCAGTACTTC
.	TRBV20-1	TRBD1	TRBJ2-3	CSAGQGARVTDTQYF	TGCAGTGCTGGACAGGGGGCGCGAGTCACAGATACGCAGTATTTT